This is a list of T cell receptor beta chains from one sample in a study of somatic mutations in cytotoxic T cells in rheumatoid arthritis. Only in-frame clones appear in the TCRdb table, and some are missing; sequencing was by immunoSEQ multiplex PCR. The sample yields fewer than 6,500 clones, approximately 78% seen once. The specimen sequenced was CD8+ T cells sorted from blood. All receptors come from an adult with rheumatoid arthritis. Each CDR3 is given with its conserved first and last residue. D genes are given only for firm matches. The size entry is marked missing in some rows and otherwise reads once, few, many or a size class.

v_call: TRBV7-2; j_call: TRBJ1-2; clone_size: NA; d_call: TRBD1; cdr3_aa: CASSLPGTASF; cdr3_nt: TGTGCCAGCAGCTTGCCCGGGACAGCCTCCTTC
v_call: TRBV11-3; j_call: TRBJ2-3; clone_size: once; d_call: TRBD2; cdr3_aa: CASSPTTSGSTDTQYF; cdr3_nt: TGTGCCAGCAGCCCCACGACTAGCGGGTCCACAGATACGCAGTATTTT
v_call: TRBV11-2; j_call: TRBJ1-2; clone_size: NA; d_call: NA; cdr3_aa: CASSSVTDTGLGGYTF; cdr3_nt: TGTGCCAGCAGCTCAGTTACTGATACAGGTCTGGGGGGCTACACCTTC
v_call: TRBV19; j_call: TRBJ2-5; clone_size: NA; d_call: NA; cdr3_aa: CASSGISAIEETQYF; cdr3_nt: TGTGCCAGTAGTGGGATATCCGCCATCGAAGAGACCCAGTACTTC
v_call: TRBV7-9; j_call: TRBJ1-2; clone_size: NA; d_call: NA; cdr3_aa: CASSLASVGYGGYTF; cdr3_nt: TGTGCCAGCAGCTTAGCCTCCGTAGGGTACGGGGGCTACACCTTC
v_call: TRBV10-1; j_call: TRBJ1-1; clone_size: NA; d_call: NA; cdr3_aa: CASSAGGTEAFF; cdr3_nt: TGCGCCAGCTCTGCCGGGGGGACTGAAGCTTTCTTT
v_call: TRBV7-2; j_call: TRBJ1-2; clone_size: NA; d_call: TRBD1; cdr3_aa: CASSLAIGQGKGDGYTF; cdr3_nt: TGTGCCAGCAGCTTAGCTATAGGACAGGGGAAAGGAGATGGCTACACCTTC
v_call: TRBV2; j_call: TRBJ1-1; clone_size: NA; d_call: TRBD1; cdr3_aa: CASRRFQGASETEAFF; cdr3_nt: TGTGCCAGCAGACGCTTCCAGGGGGCTAGCGAGACTGAAGCTTTCTTT
v_call: TRBV6-4; j_call: TRBJ1-2; clone_size: NA; d_call: NA; cdr3_aa: CASSDEGAAGYTF; cdr3_nt: TGTGCCAGCAGTGACGAGGGTGCAGCTGGCTACACCTTC
v_call: TRBV4-1; j_call: TRBJ1-5; clone_size: NA; d_call: NA; cdr3_aa: CASSPGGNQPQHF; cdr3_nt: TGCGCCAGCAGCCCCGGTGGCAATCAGCCCCAGCATTTT
v_call: TRBV4-2; j_call: TRBJ1-2; clone_size: few; d_call: NA; cdr3_aa: CASSQGWDTRYGYTF; cdr3_nt: TGTGCCAGCAGCCAAGGATGGGACACCAGATATGGCTACACCTTC
v_call: TRBV5-1; j_call: TRBJ1-1; clone_size: few; d_call: NA; cdr3_aa: CASSSLTANTEAFF; cdr3_nt: TGCGCCAGCAGCTCACTTACAGCGAACACTGAAGCTTTCTTT
v_call: TRBV11-3; j_call: TRBJ1-2; clone_size: NA; d_call: NA; cdr3_aa: CASSPPDRFYGYTF; cdr3_nt: TGTGCCAGCAGCCCCCCAGACAGGTTCTATGGCTACACCTTC
v_call: TRBV7-8; j_call: TRBJ2-5; clone_size: NA; d_call: TRBD2; cdr3_aa: CASSLGRSSGGQETQYF; cdr3_nt: TGTGCCAGCAGCTTAGGACGGAGTAGCGGGGGCCAGGAGACCCAGTACTTC
v_call: TRBV7-9; j_call: TRBJ1-6; clone_size: NA; d_call: NA; cdr3_aa: CASSLSMWNSPLHF; cdr3_nt: TGTGCCAGCAGCTTATCGATGTGGAATTCACCCCTCCACTTT
v_call: TRBV4-3; j_call: TRBJ2-2; clone_size: NA; d_call: NA; cdr3_aa: CASSQDSGRSYTGELFF; cdr3_nt: TGCGCCAGCAGCCAAGATTCGGGACGATCCTACACCGGGGAGCTGTTTTTT
v_call: TRBV27; j_call: TRBJ2-7; clone_size: NA; d_call: NA; cdr3_aa: CASSASGIPTHEQYF; cdr3_nt: TGTGCCAGCAGTGCGTCCGGGATACCAACTCACGAGCAGTACTTC
v_call: TRBV12-5; j_call: TRBJ1-1; clone_size: NA; d_call: NA; cdr3_aa: CASGLGGVSLTEAFF; cdr3_nt: TGTGCTAGTGGTTTGGGAGGGGTGAGCCTCACTGAAGCTTTCTTT
v_call: TRBV2; j_call: TRBJ1-4; clone_size: NA; d_call: TRBD1; cdr3_aa: CAIPGGEKLFF; cdr3_nt: TGTGCTATTCCAGGGGGAGAAAAACTGTTTTTT
v_call: TRBV10-3; j_call: TRBJ1-1; clone_size: NA; d_call: NA; cdr3_aa: CAISESIGWDTEAFF; cdr3_nt: TGTGCCATCAGTGAGTCGATAGGGTGGGACACTGAAGCTTTCTTT
v_call: TRBV2; j_call: TRBJ2-1; clone_size: NA; d_call: NA; cdr3_aa: CARDILSYNEQFF; cdr3_nt: TGTGCCAGAGACATCTTATCCTACAATGAGCAGTTCTTC
v_call: TRBV5-6; j_call: TRBJ1-1; clone_size: NA; d_call: NA; cdr3_aa: CASSPGVSTEAFF; cdr3_nt: TGTGCCAGCAGTCCCGGGGTCTCCACTGAAGCTTTCTTT